This T cell receptor (beta chain) derives from a study of blood T cell repertoires in COVID-19. Some clones are missing from TCRdb's copy, which holds only in-frame ones; the method was immunoSEQ multiplex PCR. The data hold more than 250,000 clones, with over 75% observed a single time. This clone has just one count. The source material was peripheral blood. The TCR comes from a human donor in a cohort sampled during active COVID-19.

Here the CDR3 reads CATSRGGDRVEGGYTF. CDR3 coding DNA: TGTGCCACCAGCAGAGGGGGGGATCGAGTAGAGGGTGGCTACACCTTC. The chain employs TRBV15 and TRBJ1-2; D perhaps matches TRBD1 (5 bases). Germline V gene sequence: CDR1 LNHNV, CDR2 YYDKDF (reference sequence). The germline V and J ends were trimmed by 1 base and 7 bases, with 19 bases remaining between them. This CDR3 is built from 16 residues.